This T cell receptor beta chain appears in the sequencing data of a study of T-cell reconstitution after alpha-beta-depleted transplantation in children. Findings and limits, study-wide: Newly produced T cells mostly provided counts and TCRbeta diversity after one year, as hyperexpanded clones declined.

Unique molecular identifiers were used in preparing the TCRbeta library. MiXCR was run by TCRdb on the PCR reads, yielding one entry per CDR3 protein. The sample carries about 870,000 distinct CDR3 sequences, 16% recorded once. The CDR3 has 17 amino acids. V trimming: 7 bases; J trimming: 2 bases; junction bases outside the gene matches: 15. Germline CDR1 MDHEN, CDR2 SYDVKM. This clonotype appeared a few times. Its antigen is not known. This clonotype was obtained from a male patient younger than 18 who had a stem cell transplant for acute lymphoblastic leukemia, so the T cells may come from the graft donor. This sample comprised PBMCs, mostly from graft donor cells, obtained 360 days after TCRalphabeta/CD19-depleted stem cell transplant. The chain carries TRBV28 and TRBJ2-7; 9 nucleotides line up with TRBD1. The CDR3: CASTFTPRDRVTYEQYF. The CDR3 DNA follows: TGTGCCAGCACCTTCACGCCCCGGGACAGGGTCACCTACGAGCAGTACTTC.